These 11 T cell receptor beta chains were all obtained from the same sample, sequenced in a study of identical twins (dated by TCRdb to 2016 to 2017). To prepare the library, 5' RACE was applied. Sequencing instrument: Illumina HiSeq 2000. TCRdb reworked the public reads: Q25 trimming with fastp, MiXCR clone assembly, productive beta chains retained. When rows share a CDR3 protein, they turn into one entry using the most common DNA and genes. Within this sample are a few hundred thousand distinct CDR3 sequences, with approximately 14% of them counted one time only. Approximately 0.9% of the sample rests with the top ten. The data also belong to a second study, concerning yellow fever vaccine responses in identical twins.

Sequencing used CD4+ T cells sorted from blood. These receptors were obtained from a woman between 18 and 29 years old in good health.

The V gene is TRBV20-1, the J gene TRBJ2-2; 7 bases are a match to TRBD1. Germline-derived CDR1 and CDR2 are DFQATT and SNEGSKA (reference sequence). CDR3 length equals 14 residues. After removal of 5 bases from V and 2 bases from J, the junction contained 5 bases not matched to a gene. The CDR3 DNA reads TGCAGTGCTGAAGGGACAGATAACACCGGGGAGCTGTTTTTT. As protein: CSAEGTDNTGELFF.

This clonotype was seen more than once but under ten times. The V and J genes are TRBV7-8 and TRBJ2-2, with 10 bases matching TRBD2. CDR1 is SGHVS, CDR2 FQNEAQ, per germline. Germline trimming cut 4 bases from V and 0 bases from J; bases unmatched to any gene: 11. This CDR3 comprises 19 residues. The CDR3 spells CASSSRLAGSSTNTGELFF. CDR3 coding DNA: TGTGCCAGCAGCTCCCGACTAGCGGGTTCTAGTACGAACACCGGGGAGCTGTTTTTT.

This clonotype was recorded many times. J is TRBJ2-3 and V is TRBV12-3 or TRBV12-4; D ambiguous. There are 16 residues in the CDR3. V was trimmed by 7 bases and J by 3 bases, leaving 20 bases between them. CDR3 bases: TGTGCCAGCACCCCCGTGGAGTGGCTAAGAACAGATACGCAGTATTTT. It yields the protein CASTPVEWLRTDTQYF.

This clonotype appeared many times. V and J are TRBV28 and TRBJ2-2; a weak D match, TRBD1 (6 bases). Between the trimmed V and J ends, which lost 4 bases and 0 bases, there was a span of 12 bases. The CDR3 runs 16 residues. The V gene's germline CDR1 is MDHEN and CDR2 SYDVKM. This chain's CDR3 is CASSSQGTTNTGELFF. The CDR3 DNA follows: TGTGCCAGCAGTTCCCAGGGGACAACGAACACCGGGGAGCTGTTTTTT.

This clonotype was seen repeatedly, ten times or more. This chain joins TRBV9 and TRBJ1-1, with D perhaps matching TRBD1 (5 bases). V was trimmed by 3 bases and J by 4 bases, leaving 13 bases between them. Germline CDR1 and CDR2: SGDLS and YYNGEE. The CDR3 spans 14 residues. Written as DNA, the CDR3 is TGTGCCAGCAGCGCGACAGCGGGTGGCACTGAAGCTTTCTTT. It is translated as CASSATAGGTEAFF.

The sample holds many counts of this clonotype. The chain carries TRBV12-3 or TRBV12-4 and TRBJ1-4; 8 nucleotides agree with TRBD1. J was trimmed by 11 bases and V by 6 bases; bases with no gene match: 8. The CDR3 covers 13 residues. The CDR3 reads CASRHQGARKLFF. DNA for the CDR3: TGTGCCAGCAGACATCAGGGGGCGCGCAAACTGTTTTTT.

The chain links TRBV23-1 to TRBJ2-4, with D maybe TRBD1 (5 bases). TRBV23-1 is noted as an ORF with a role that remains uncertain. The CDR3 runs to 15 residues. V was cut by 6 bases and J by 0 bases, with 12 bases left in between. In nucleotides, the CDR3 is TGCGCCAGCAGGACAGAGACCCTAGCCAAAAACATTCAGTACTTC. Translating it yields CASRTETLAKNIQYF.

This clonotype showed up just a few times. This chain joins TRBV5-1 and TRBJ2-1, with 8 bases identical to TRBD2. The CDR3 extends over 16 amino acids. V shed 3 bases, J shed 6 bases, and the junction held 11 bases outside the gene matches. The germline gives CDR1 SGHRS, CDR2 YFSETQ. The chain's CDR3 is CASSWSISGSGNEQFF. The DNA for the CDR3 is TGCGCCAGCAGCTGGTCGATAAGCGGGAGTGGCAATGAGCAGTTCTTC.

The rearrangement joins TRBV6-5 to TRBJ1-2; no firm D call. CDR1 and CDR2 from the germline V gene are MNHEY and SVGAGI. The V and J ends lost 5 bases and 4 bases respectively, with 8 bases between them. The CDR3 runs to 12 residues. CDR3 loop: CASSDRFYGYTF. DNA for the CDR3: TGTGCCAGCAGTGATCGGTTCTATGGCTACACCTTC.

V gene TRBV3-1 combines with J gene TRBJ2-3; maybe TRBD2 (6 bases). This CDR3 is 15 amino acids long. Germline V lookup: CDR1 LGHDT, CDR2 YNNKEL (reference sequence). V shed 6 bases and J shed 4 bases, with 17 bases lying between them. DNA for the CDR3: TGTGCCAGCAGTCCGGGGCCACTAGCCGCAGATACGCAGTATTTT. This sequence encodes CASSPGPLAADTQYF.

This clonotype was seen at least ten times. As DNA, the CDR3 is TGCGCCAGCAGCTCGACATTGCTCGGAGCTAACTATGGCTACACCTTC. This sequence encodes CASSSTLLGANYGYTF. J is TRBJ1-2 and V is TRBV5-1; D is unresolved. The CDR3 has 16 residues. Trimming shortened V by 3 bases and J by 0 bases, and 15 bases separated the two germline ends. CDR1 and CDR2 from the germline V gene are SGHRS and YFSETQ.